This TCR beta chain derives from a study of T-cell reconstitution after alpha-beta-depleted transplantation in children. Study-level results: The main origin of T-cell counts and diversity one year after transplant was newly produced T cells. Reported findings indicate that, about two months after transplant, alpha-beta T cells came from several hundred expanded clones, which were derived from non-depleted graft cells. Surviving recipient T cells and thymic progenitors accounted for the high day-60 TCRbeta diversity observed in some patients.

Construction of the TCRbeta library involved unique molecular identifiers. TCRdb called the PCR reads again in MiXCR, with one record for every CDR3 protein. The table records approximately 650,000 distinct CDR3 sequences, around 14% of them present only once. This clonotype was seen a few times. Antigen: not known. J lost 4 bases, V lost 4 bases, and 11 bases had no gene match. The germline V gene encodes CDR1 SGHAT and CDR2 FQNNGV. The CDR3 sequence is 18 residues long. Here the sequenced sample was PBMCs, taken before TCRalphabeta/CD19-depleted stem cell transplant. The source of this sequence is a girl aged 2-10 years with congenital amegakaryocytic thrombocytopenia, due to receive a stem cell transplant. V is TRBV11-2 and J is TRBJ2-1; TRBD2 matches 12 bases. Here the CDR3 reads CASSWNPGLAGGYNEQFF. CDR3 in DNA: TGTGCCAGCAGCTGGAACCCGGGACTAGCGGGCGGTTACAATGAGCAGTTCTTC.